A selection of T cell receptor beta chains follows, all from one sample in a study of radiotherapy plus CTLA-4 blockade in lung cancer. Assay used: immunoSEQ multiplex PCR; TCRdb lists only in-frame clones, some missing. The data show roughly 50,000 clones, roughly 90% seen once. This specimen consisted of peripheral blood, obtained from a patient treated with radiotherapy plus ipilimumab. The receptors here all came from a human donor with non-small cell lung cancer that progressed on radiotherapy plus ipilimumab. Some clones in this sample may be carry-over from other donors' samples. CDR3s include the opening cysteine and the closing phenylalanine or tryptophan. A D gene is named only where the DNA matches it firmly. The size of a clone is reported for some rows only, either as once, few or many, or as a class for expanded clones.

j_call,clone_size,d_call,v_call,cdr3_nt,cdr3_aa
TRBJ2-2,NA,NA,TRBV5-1,TGCGCCAGCAGCAATGGGGCAGGGTCGACCGGGGAGCTGTTTTTT,CASSNGAGSTGELFF
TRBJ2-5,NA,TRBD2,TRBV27,TGTGCCAGCAGTCGTAGCGGGGTGGGGCAAGAGACCCAGTACTTC,CASSRSGVGQETQYF
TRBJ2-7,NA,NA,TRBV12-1,TGTGCCAGCAGCTTTGAGGGGACAGGGGATAGGGAGCAGTACTTC,CASSFEGTGDREQYF
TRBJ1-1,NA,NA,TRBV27,TGTGCCAGCAGTGCGCTCTGGCCGAGGAGCTCTAGCACTGAAGCTTTCTTT,CASSALWPRSSSTEAFF
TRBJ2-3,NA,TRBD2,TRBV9,TGTGCCAGCAGTGTTAGCGGGGCGCTAGACACAGATACGCAGTATTTT,CASSVSGALDTDTQYF
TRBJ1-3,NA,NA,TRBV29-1,TGCAGCGTTGGAACAGGCTCTGGAAACACCATATATTTT,CSVGTGSGNTIYF
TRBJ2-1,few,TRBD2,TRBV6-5,TGTGCCAGCAGCTTACTAGCGGCACACTACAATGAGCAGTTCTTC,CASSLLAAHYNEQFF
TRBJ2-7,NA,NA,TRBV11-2,TGTGCCAGCAGCTCCATGGGCGGGGCGTCCTACGAGCAGTACTTC,CASSSMGGASYEQYF
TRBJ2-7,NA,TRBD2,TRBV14,TGTGCCAGCAGCCACTGGACTAGCGGGTTCGACGAGCAGTACTTC,CASSHWTSGFDEQYF
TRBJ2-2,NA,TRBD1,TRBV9,TGTGCCAGCAGCGTAGGTAGGGGGCCGAACACCGGGGAGCTGTTTTTT,CASSVGRGPNTGELFF
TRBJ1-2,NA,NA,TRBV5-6,TGTGCCAGCAGCTTGGTCAGGGGTCAGGAAGGCTACACCTTC,CASSLVRGQEGYTF
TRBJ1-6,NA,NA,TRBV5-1,TGCGCCAGCAGCCCCTCCTTCTCGGATTCACCCCTCCACTTT,CASSPSFSDSPLHF
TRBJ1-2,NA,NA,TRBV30,TGTGCCTGTACACAGGGAGACAACTATGGCTACACCTTC,CACTQGDNYGYTF
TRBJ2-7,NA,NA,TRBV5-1,TGCGCCAGCTCCCTAGCCCCGACCTACGAGCAGTACTTC,CASSLAPTYEQYF
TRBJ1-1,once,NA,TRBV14,TGTGCCAGCAGCCGATCAGAGGGCACTGAAGCTTTCTTT,CASSRSEGTEAFF
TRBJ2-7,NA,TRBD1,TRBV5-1,TGCGCCAGCAGCTTGGGACAGGGGTTCGGCGAGCAGTACTTC,CASSLGQGFGEQYF
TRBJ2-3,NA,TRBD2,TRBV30,TGTGCCTGGAGTGGACTAGCGGGAGGGCGTTTTAGCACAGATACGCAGTATTTT,CAWSGLAGGRFSTDTQYF
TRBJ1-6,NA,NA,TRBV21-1,TGTGCCAGCACGACAGGATACTATAATTCACCCCTCCACTTT,CASTTGYYNSPLHF
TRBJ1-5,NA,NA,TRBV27,TGTGCCAGCAGTCCTAGGGGTCAGCCCCAGCATTTT,CASSPRGQPQHF
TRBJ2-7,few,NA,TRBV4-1,TGCGCCAGCAGTCCTTTGGGCAGCTACTACGAGCAGTACTTC,CASSPLGSYYEQYF
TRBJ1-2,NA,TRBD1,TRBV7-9,TGTGCCAGCAGCTTGGGGGACAGCTATGGCTACACCTTC,CASSLGDSYGYTF
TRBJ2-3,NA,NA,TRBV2,TGTGCCAGCACTACCCAGGCCAGCACAGATACGCAGTATTTT,CASTTQASTDTQYF
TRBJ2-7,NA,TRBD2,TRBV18,TGTGCCAGCTCAGTGACTAGCGGGGCCTACGAGCAGTACTTC,CASSVTSGAYEQYF
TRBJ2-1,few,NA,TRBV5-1,TGCGCCAGCAGCTTGGAGACAAACTACAATGAGCAGTTCTTC,CASSLETNYNEQFF
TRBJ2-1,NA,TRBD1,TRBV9,TGTGCCAGCAGCGTAGAGAGACAGGGAAACAATGAGCAGTTCTTC,CASSVERQGNNEQFF
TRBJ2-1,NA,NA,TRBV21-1,TGTGCCAGCAGCACTAGGACTAGCTCCTACAATGAGCAGTTCTTC,CASSTRTSSYNEQFF
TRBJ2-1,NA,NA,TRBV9,TGTGCCAGCAGCCCCGGGAGTATACGATACAATGAGCAGTTCTTC,CASSPGSIRYNEQFF
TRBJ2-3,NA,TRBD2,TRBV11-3,TGTGCCAGCAGCTTCCAAAGCGGGGGGTCTACGCAGTATTTT,CASSFQSGGSTQYF
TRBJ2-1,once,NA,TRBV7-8,TGTGCCAGCAGCTTAAACGCAGGGGGGTGGGATGAGCAGTTCTTC,CASSLNAGGWDEQFF
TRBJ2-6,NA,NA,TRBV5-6,TGTGCCAGCAGCTTACACTCTGGGGCCAACGTCCTGACTTTC,CASSLHSGANVLTF
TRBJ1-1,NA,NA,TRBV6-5,TGTGCCAGCAGTTACTCGGGGGGGAACACTGAAGCTTTCTTT,CASSYSGGNTEAFF
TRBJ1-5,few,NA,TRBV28,TGTGCCAGCAGTTTGGGGGGGGGTGGAGGGGACAATCAGCCCCAGCATTTT,CASSLGGGGGDNQPQHF
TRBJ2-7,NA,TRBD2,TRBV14,TGTGCCAGCAGCCAAATAAACCGGGAGGGAAGCTACGAGCAGTACTTC,CASSQINREGSYEQYF
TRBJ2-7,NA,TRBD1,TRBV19,TGTGCCAGCTCGGGACAGGGGTTATACGAGCAGTACTTC,CASSGQGLYEQYF
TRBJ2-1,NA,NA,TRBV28,TGTGCCAGCAGTGGACAGTACAATGAGCAGTTCTTC,CASSGQYNEQFF
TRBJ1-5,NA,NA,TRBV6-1,TGTGCCAGCAGTGAAACGGGGAGGGAGCCCCAGCATTTT,CASSETGREPQHF
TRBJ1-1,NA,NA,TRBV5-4,TGTGCCAGCAGCGTCGTTGGCGGAACTGAAGCTTTCTTT,CASSVVGGTEAFF
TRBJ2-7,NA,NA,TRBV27,TGTGCCAGCAGTTTATCGGGGCAGTCCTACGAGCAGTACTTC,CASSLSGQSYEQYF
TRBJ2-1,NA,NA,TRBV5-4,TGTGCCAGCAGCTTGACGGCAGGGTCTGGTGAGCAGTTCTTC,CASSLTAGSGEQFF
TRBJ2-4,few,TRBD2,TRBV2,TGTGCCAGCAGTGATTTGGAACTAGCGGGGTCCAAAAACATTCAGTACTTC,CASSDLELAGSKNIQYF
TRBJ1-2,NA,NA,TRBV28,TGTGCCAGCAGTTGGACAGTCTATGGCTACACCTTC,CASSWTVYGYTF
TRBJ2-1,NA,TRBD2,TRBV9,TGTGCCAGCAGCGTACTAGCCGGGGGGGGTGTCGATGAGCAGTTCTTC,CASSVLAGGGVDEQFF
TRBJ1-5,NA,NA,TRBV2,TGTGCCAGCAGTCCAACAGGGCAGATGGGCAATCAGCCCCAGCATTTT,CASSPTGQMGNQPQHF
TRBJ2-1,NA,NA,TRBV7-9,TGTGCCAGCAGCCGAGAAAACAATGAGCAGTTCTTC,CASSRENNEQFF
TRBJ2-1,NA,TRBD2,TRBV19,TGTGCCAGTAGGGCCGGGACTAGCGGGAGAAATGAGCAGTTCTTC,CASRAGTSGRNEQFF
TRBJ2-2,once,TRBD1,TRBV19,TGTGCCAGTAGGGACCTCCGGACAGGGAACACCGGGGAGCTGTTTTTT,CASRDLRTGNTGELFF
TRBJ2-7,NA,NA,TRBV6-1,TGTGCCAGCGGTAAATTCGGGACACCTTACGAGCAGTACTTC,CASGKFGTPYEQYF
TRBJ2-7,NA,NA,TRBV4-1,TGCGCCAGCAGCCAAGGAATCGGGACACCCTACGAGCAGTACTTC,CASSQGIGTPYEQYF
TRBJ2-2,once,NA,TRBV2,TGTGCCAGCAGGGGCCAACGGGGGAACACCGGGGAGCTGTTTTTT,CASRGQRGNTGELFF